This T cell receptor (beta chain) was observed in a study of shared T cell receptors in the human thymus. For this clone: The junction does not match germline at one end; this may be a read error.

Sequenced by immunoSEQ multiplex PCR; TCRdb stores in-frame clones only, minus some. The sample carries about 380,000 clones, roughly 94% recorded once. Germline V gives CDR1 MGHDK, CDR2 SYGVNS. The CDR3 runs to 16 residues. The chain uses TRBV25-1 and TRBJ1-4; D possibly corresponds to TRBD1 (6 bases). The origin of this receptor is a human donor. Sequences were obtained from thymocytes. Here the CDR3 reads CASSDLWTATNEKLFF. The CDR3, as DNA: TGTGCCAGCAGTGACCTTTGGACAGCAACCAATGAAAAACTGTTTTTT.